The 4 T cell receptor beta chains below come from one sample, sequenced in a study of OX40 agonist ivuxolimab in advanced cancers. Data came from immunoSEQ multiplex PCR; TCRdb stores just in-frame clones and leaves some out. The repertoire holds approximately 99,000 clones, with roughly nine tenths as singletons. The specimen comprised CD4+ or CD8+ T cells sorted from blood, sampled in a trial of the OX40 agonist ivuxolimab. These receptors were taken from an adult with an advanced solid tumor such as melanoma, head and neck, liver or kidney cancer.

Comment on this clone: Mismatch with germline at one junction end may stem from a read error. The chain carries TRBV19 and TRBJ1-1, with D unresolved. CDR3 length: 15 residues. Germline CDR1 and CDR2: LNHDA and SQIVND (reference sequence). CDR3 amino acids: CASSLKDFRNTETFF. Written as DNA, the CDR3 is TGTGCCAGTAGCCTCAAGGATTTTCGGAACACTGAAACTTTCTTT. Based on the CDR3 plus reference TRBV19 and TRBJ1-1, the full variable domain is DGGITQSPKYLFRKEGQNVTLSCEQNLNHDAMYWYRQDPGQGLRLIYYSQIVNDFQKGDIAEGYSVSREKKESFPLTVTSAQKNPTAFYLCASSLKDFRNTETFFGQGTRLTVV.

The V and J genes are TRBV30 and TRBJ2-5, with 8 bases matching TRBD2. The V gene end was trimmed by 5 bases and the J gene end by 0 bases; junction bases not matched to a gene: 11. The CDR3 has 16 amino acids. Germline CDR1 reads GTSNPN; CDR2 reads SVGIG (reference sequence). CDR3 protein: CAWGLGLAGYQETQYF. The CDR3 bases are TGTGCCTGGGGGTTAGGGCTAGCGGGCTACCAAGAGACCCAGTACTTC.

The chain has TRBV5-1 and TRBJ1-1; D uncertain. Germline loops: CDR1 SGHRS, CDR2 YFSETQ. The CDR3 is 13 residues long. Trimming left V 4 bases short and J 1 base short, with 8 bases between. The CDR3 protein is CASSPLSNTEAFF. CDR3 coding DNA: TGCGCCAGCAGCCCCCTATCGAACACTGAAGCTTTCTTT. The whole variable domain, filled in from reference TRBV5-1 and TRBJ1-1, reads KAGVTQTPRYLIKTRGQQVTLSCSPISGHRSVSWYQQTPGQGLQFLFEYFSETQRNKGNFPGRFSGRQFSNSRSEMNVSTLELGDSALYLCASSPLSNTEAFFGQGTRLTVV.

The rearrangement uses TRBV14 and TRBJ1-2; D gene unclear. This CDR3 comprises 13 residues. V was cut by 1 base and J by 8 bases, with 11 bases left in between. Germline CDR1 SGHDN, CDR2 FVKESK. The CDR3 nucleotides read TGTGCCAGCAGCCAAGGGTCAAGGTTCGGCTACACCTTC. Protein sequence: CASSQGSRFGYTF.